This T cell receptor beta chain was identified in a study of cytotoxic CD8 clonotypes in ibrutinib-treated CLL. Method: immunoSEQ multiplex PCR; TCRdb's copy keeps in-frame clones and lacks some. The table records roughly 47,000 clones, around half of them present only once. The germline V and J ends were trimmed by 7 bases and 2 bases, with 14 bases remaining between them. The CDR3 is 14 amino acids. CDR1 SGHRS and CDR2 YFSETQ come from the germline V gene. The rearrangement joins TRBV5-1 to TRBJ2-3, with D unclear. This material consisted of PBMCs, taken after 12 months of ibrutinib treatment. This TCR was recovered from a human donor with chronic lymphocytic leukemia. The CDR3 DNA follows: TGCGCCAGCTGCCTAGGAGCACACACAGATACGCAGTATTTT. Translation gives CASCLGAHTDTQYF.